This T cell receptor (beta chain) was observed in a study of CD8+CD57+ T cells in acquired aplastic anemia. The overall study: Healthy donor CD4+ cell samples had a mean of around 9.9 million reads.

TCR beta VDJ and CDR3 profiles were obtained from a genomic DNA template. From the reads, TCRdb called clonotypes with MiXCR, one entry per CDR3 protein. The data contain 180,000 or so distinct CDR3 sequences, under 55% of them singletons. The CDR3 is made up of 11 amino acids. Germline V gene sequence: CDR1 SQVTM, CDR2 ANQGSEA. Trimming cost V 4 bases and J 5 bases, with 6 bases left between them. Broader study findings: Patients and controls had in common around 29 CD8+ CDR3 sequences. Patients showed no significant difference from controls in CD8+ Simpson's diversity.

This clonotype came up a few times. Its cognate antigen is unknown. The origin of this receptor is a human donor in good health. Sequencing was carried out using sorted CD4+, CD8+, or CD8+CD57+ T cells (not recorded which) from PBMCs. This chain joins TRBV29-1 and TRBJ2-1; D uncertain. The DNA of the CDR3 is TGCAGCGTTGGGATAAACAATGAGCAGTTCTTC. It translates to CSVGINNEQFF.